This T cell receptor (beta chain) was retrieved from a study of T cell repertoires in cytomegalovirus infection (dated by TCRdb to between 2018 and 2020). In terms of the full investigation: Donor HLA type was relevant to the analysis, as public TCR beta signatures indicated carriage of CMV infection together with the matching HLA type. Results and caveats for the whole study, not just this receptor: In the ex vivo response, HLA-C-restricted CMV-specific TCR beta clonotypes were dominant, and in two of eight donors the single most frequent clonotype came from this HLA-C-restricted group. Cumulative frequency of public TCR beta family members discriminated carriers of CMV infection plus the relevant HLA type in this cohort and an independent roughly 350-donor cohort.

This clonotype was seen many times. The target of this receptor is not known. Per-base quality was not reported, and no clone a single base away is much larger than it. Sequencing used an Illumina HiSeq 1500. TCRdb itself trimmed the public reads at Q25 with fastp, ran MiXCR and retained productive beta chains. Entries are consolidated by CDR3 protein sequence, retaining the most common genes and DNA. This sample lists about 460,000 distinct CDR3 sequences; approximately 11% were detected once. The ten biggest clones cover around 9.6% of the sample. From the germline V gene, CDR1 is LGHNA and CDR2 is YNFKEQ. V is clipped by 7 bases and J by 9 bases, and the sequence between their germline boundaries is 13 bases long. Inclusive of the bounding cysteine and phenylalanine, the CDR3 is 12 residues long. Only CDR3 DNA is held: 36 bases, read in frame from base 1.

The sequence was obtained from a human donor in good health (CMV status not recorded). Some clones in this sample may be carry-over from other donors' samples. Sample: PBMCs. The rearranged chain carries TRBV4-2 and TRBJ1-3; a confident D gene designation cannot be given. The DNA reads TGTGCCAGCACGGACGGGATCCGCACCATATATTTT. The encoded protein is CASTDGIRTIYF.